A selection of T cell receptor beta chains follows, all from one sample in a study. One entry per CDR3 protein results from TCRdb running MiXCR on the RT-PCR reads. The table includes fewer than 800,000 distinct CDR3 sequences, 13% to 15% detected once. Specimen: memory CD4+ T cells from blood. The receptors originated from a female donor in good health, serving as a healthy control. CDR3s include the opening cysteine and the closing phenylalanine or tryptophan. The order of the fields is D gene, J gene, clone size, V gene, CDR3 protein, CDR3 DNA. The D gene is left open where the match is weak. Clone sizes are given selectively: once, few, many, or a class where the clone is expanded.

>NA|TRBJ2-1|many|TRBV5-1
CASSMGEGEQFF
TGCGCCAGCAGCATGGGTGAGGGTGAGCAGTTCTTC
>TRBD2|TRBJ2-7|many|TRBV5-1
CASSPNLLAGGFEQYF
TGCGCCAGCAGCCCCAATTTACTAGCGGGAGGTTTTGAGCAGTACTTC
>NA|TRBJ2-2|many|TRBV20-1
CSASGRTNTGELFF
TGCAGTGCTAGCGGGAGAACGAACACCGGGGAGCTGTTTTTT
>NA|TRBJ2-1|NA|TRBV10-3
CAISRVHNEQFF
TGTGCCATCAGCAGGGTTCACAATGAGCAGTTCTTC
>TRBD1|TRBJ1-2|NA|TRBV5-6
CASSHPARTGHGYTF
TGTGCCAGCAGCCACCCCGCTAGGACAGGACATGGCTACACCTTC
>TRBD2|TRBJ2-5|few|TRBV20-1
CSARGLAVQETQYF
TGCAGTGCTAGAGGGCTAGCGGTCCAAGAGACCCAGTACTTC
>NA|TRBJ1-5|many|TRBV6-5
CASRRQAGSNQPQHF
TGTGCCAGCAGACGACAGGCGGGTAGCAATCAGCCCCAGCATTTT
>NA|TRBJ1-5|NA|TRBV28
CASSLVGGLFQPQHF
TGTGCCAGCAGTTTGGTCGGGGGTCTCTTTCAGCCCCAGCATTTT
>TRBD1|TRBJ1-5|few|TRBV29-1
CSVQDRSGNQPQHF
TGCAGCGTCCAGGACAGGTCTGGCAATCAGCCACAGCATTTT
>TRBD1|TRBJ2-5|few|TRBV10-3
CAISSGQGETQYF
TGTGCCATCAGTTCGGGACAGGGCGAGACCCAGTACTTC
>TRBD1|TRBJ2-5|few|TRBV5-1
CASSHGTGKVVETQYF
TGCGCCAGCAGCCACGGGACAGGGAAAGTGGTGGAGACCCAGTACTTC
>TRBD1|TRBJ1-1|few|TRBV7-3
CASSRTGGLNTEAFF
TGTGCCAGCAGTAGGACAGGGGGCTTGAACACTGAAGCTTTCTTT
>NA|TRBJ2-6|NA|TRBV7-3
CASRDGPSGANVLTF
TGTGCCAGCAGGGACGGACCCTCGGGGGCCAACGTCCTGACTTTC
>TRBD1|TRBJ1-2|NA|TRBV5-4
CASSLRGQERGPWGYTF
TGTGCCAGCAGCTTGAGGGGACAGGAACGGGGCCCTTGGGGCTACACCTTC
>TRBD1|TRBJ2-3|NA|TRBV5-4
CASSTRTGEADTQYF
TGTGCCAGCAGCACCAGGACAGGGGAGGCAGATACGCAGTATTTT
>NA|TRBJ2-1|many|TRBV7-3
CASSLIGSLNNEQFF
TGTGCCAGCAGCCTTATAGGGAGTTTAAACAATGAGCAGTTCTTC
>TRBD2|TRBJ2-5|NA|TRBV27
CASMPSGRKEETQYF
TGTGCCAGCATGCCTAGCGGGAGGAAAGAAGAGACCCAGTACTTC
>NA|TRBJ1-4|NA|TRBV20-1
CSAVTLATNEKLFF
TGCAGTGCTGTTACCCTGGCAACTAATGAAAAACTGTTTTTT
>NA|TRBJ1-4|few|TRBV6-2/TRBV6-3
CASSYSLAPPREKLFF
TGTGCCAGCAGTTACTCCCTCGCTCCACCGAGGGAAAAACTGTTTTTT
>NA|TRBJ2-2|NA|TRBV29-1
CSVVEGDGELFF
TGCAGCGTTGTGGAGGGCGACGGGGAGCTGTTTTTT
>TRBD2|TRBJ2-5|many|TRBV7-2
CASSALVGAGEETQYF
TGTGCCAGCAGCGCCCTCGTTGGAGCGGGAGAAGAGACCCAGTACTTC
>TRBD1|TRBJ1-2|few|TRBV29-1
CSGGQGASYGYTF
TGCAGCGGCGGACAGGGGGCTTCCTATGGCTACACCTTC
>TRBD1|TRBJ2-2|NA|TRBV5-1
CASSLVLRQGYTGELFF
TGCGCCAGCAGCTTGGTACTCCGACAGGGGTACACCGGGGAGCTGTTTTTT
>TRBD2|TRBJ2-2|NA|TRBV6-5
CASSPGLAGGVTGELFF
TGTGCCAGCAGTCCGGGACTAGCGGGGGGGGTCACCGGGGAGCTGTTTTTT